A selection of T cell receptor beta chains follows, all from one sample in a study of T-cell reconstitution after alpha-beta-depleted transplantation in children. TCRdb redid the calling of the PCR reads with MiXCR, one entry per CDR3 protein. The top ten hold over 9% of the sample, which has around 250,000 distinct CDR3 sequences, 9.9% seen once. The sample here was PBMCs from the stem cell graft donor, taken from the stem cell graft. Receptors were obtained from a human donor who donated a stem cell graft to a child with SCID. CDR3s include the opening cysteine and the closing phenylalanine or tryptophan. A D gene is named only where the DNA matches it firmly. Expanded clones get a size class; other rows say once, few or many, or leave the size out.

j_gene	d_gene	v_gene	abundance	CDR3aa	CDR3nt
TRBJ2-1	NA	TRBV5-6	NA	CASSLGAAVSYNEQFF	TGTGCCAGCAGCTTAGGGGCGGCTGTTTCCTACAATGAGCAGTTCTTC
TRBJ2-3	TRBD2	TRBV5-1	NA	CASSLGPGAGGPRADTQYF	TGCGCCAGCAGCTTGGGGCCGGGCGCGGGGGGACCCCGGGCAGATACGCAGTATTTT
TRBJ2-3	NA	TRBV7-8	few	CASSPLLASDTQYF	TGTGCCAGCAGCCCCCTCTTAGCGTCAGATACGCAGTATTTT
TRBJ2-7	NA	TRBV7-9	NA	CASSPRTAGGEQYF	TGTGCCAGCAGCCCCCGGACAGCTGGTGGCGAGCAGTACTTC
TRBJ1-1	NA	TRBV7-6	few	CASSLAGSGTEAFF	TGTGCCAGCAGCTTAGCGGGGTCAGGTACTGAAGCTTTCTTT
TRBJ2-7	NA	TRBV20-1	NA	CSARDRKSYEQYF	TGCAGTGCTAGAGATCGGAAGTCCTACGAGCAGTACTTC
TRBJ1-6	NA	TRBV24-1	NA	CATTDPVDNSPLHF	TGTGCCACCACTGATCCAGTTGATAATTCACCCCTCCACTTT
TRBJ2-5	TRBD2	TRBV2	NA	CASRGYGLAPETQYF	TGTGCCAGCAGAGGATACGGACTAGCCCCAGAGACCCAGTACTTC
TRBJ2-1	TRBD2	TRBV7-3	NA	CASSPLSGGAIGRSEQFF	TGTGCCAGCAGCCCCCTTAGCGGGGGGGCCATCGGTCGGAGTGAGCAGTTCTTC
TRBJ2-2	NA	TRBV3-1	few	CASSPRGAANTGELFF	TGTGCCAGCAGCCCCCGAGGAGCCGCGAACACCGGGGAGCTGTTTTTT
TRBJ1-2	TRBD1	TRBV6-1	few	CASRKIQGGYGYTF	TGTGCCAGCAGAAAGATACAGGGGGGCTATGGCTACACCTTC
TRBJ1-6	NA	TRBV7-9	few	CASSFDGGPGSPLHF	TGTGCCAGCAGCTTTGACGGTGGGCCGGGTTCACCCCTCCACTTT
TRBJ2-7	NA	TRBV5-1	few	CASRRASDTYEQYF	TGCGCCAGCAGACGAGCGTCCGACACCTACGAGCAGTACTTC
TRBJ2-7	TRBD1	TRBV27	few	CASSQGTGANEQYF	TGTGCCAGCAGTCAGGGGACAGGGGCTAACGAGCAGTACTTC
TRBJ2-7	NA	TRBV7-9	NA	CASSLGGTAEQYF	TGTGCCAGCAGCTTAGGCGGGACAGCCGAGCAGTACTTC
TRBJ2-5	NA	TRBV2	few	CASSVTLETQYF	TGTGCCAGCAGTGTGACACTAGAGACCCAGTACTTC
TRBJ2-1	TRBD1	TRBV3-1	NA	CASSQVGTGSNEQFF	TGTGCCAGCAGCCAAGTCGGGACAGGGAGCAATGAGCAGTTCTTC
TRBJ2-5	NA	TRBV20-1	NA	CSARETGPKETQYF	TGCAGTGCTAGAGAAACGGGACCTAAAGAGACCCAGTACTTC
TRBJ2-3	TRBD2	TRBV11-2	many	CASSSPRTSGGARGTDTQYF	TGTGCCAGCAGCTCGCCCCGGACTAGCGGGGGAGCTCGTGGCACAGATACGCAGTATTTT
TRBJ2-5	TRBD1	TRBV12-3/TRBV12-4	few	CASGRDSVETQYF	TGTGCCAGCGGCCGGGACAGCGTAGAGACCCAGTACTTC
TRBJ1-1	NA	TRBV6-5	many	CASSPKWGANTEAFF	TGTGCCAGCAGTCCCAAATGGGGTGCGAACACTGAAGCTTTCTTT
TRBJ2-2	NA	TRBV6-2/TRBV6-3	many	CASSPYNGELFF	TGTGCCAGCAGTCCCTACAACGGGGAGCTGTTTTTT
TRBJ1-2	TRBD1	TRBV12-3/TRBV12-4	few	CASSTKQGVYGYTF	TGTGCCAGCAGCACCAAACAGGGGGTGTATGGCTACACCTTC
TRBJ2-4	NA	TRBV15	NA	CATSRDSLAKNIQYF	TGTGCCACCAGCAGAGATTCGTTAGCCAAAAACATTCAGTACTTC
TRBJ2-7	TRBD1	TRBV5-1	few	CASSFAGSLGQVGYEQYF	TGCGCCAGCAGCTTCGCCGGCTCCCTGGGACAGGTTGGCTACGAGCAGTACTTC
TRBJ1-1	TRBD1	TRBV10-1	once	CASSQGQHFPLFF	TGCGCCAGCAGTCAGGGACAGCATTTCCCACTTTTCTTT
TRBJ2-7	NA	TRBV27	NA	CASGVNYEQYF	TGTGCCAGCGGGGTGAACTACGAGCAGTACTTC
TRBJ2-1	TRBD2	TRBV20-1	few	CSARDPRTSGVNEQFF	TGCAGTGCTAGAGACCCACGGACTAGCGGGGTCAATGAGCAGTTCTTC
TRBJ1-2	NA	TRBV11-2	few	CASSLGLLGYTF	TGTGCCAGCAGCTTGGGTCTTCTTGGCTACACCTTC
TRBJ2-7	NA	TRBV7-3	NA	CASSLIGTGSTYEQYF	TGTGCCAGCAGCTTAATAGGGACTGGAAGTACCTACGAGCAGTACTTC
TRBJ1-6	NA	TRBV3-1	NA	CACSQDRRTASSYNSPLHF	TGTGCCTGCTCCCAAGATCGTCGTACAGCCAGCTCCTATAATTCACCCCTCCACTTT
TRBJ1-2	TRBD1	TRBV12-3/TRBV12-4	few	CASSEQGYYGYTF	TGTGCCAGCAGTGAACAGGGGTACTATGGCTACACCTTC
TRBJ2-5	TRBD2	TRBV27	NA	CASWTREGEETQYF	TGTGCCAGCTGGACCAGGGAGGGTGAAGAGACCCAGTACTTC
TRBJ1-1	NA	TRBV5-5	few	CASSPRVTEAFF	TGTGCCAGCAGCCCCAGGGTTACTGAAGCTTTCTTT
TRBJ2-3	NA	TRBV6-4	many	CASSDSAKDTQYF	TGTGCCAGCAGTGACAGCGCGAAAGATACGCAGTATTTT
TRBJ2-1	TRBD2	TRBV7-8	many	CASSYVELAGVNNEQFF	TGTGCCAGCAGCTACGTGGAGCTAGCGGGGGTCAACAATGAGCAGTTCTTC
TRBJ2-1	NA	TRBV5-6	few	CASSLSVLSEPEVSYNEQFF	TGTGCCAGCAGCTTAAGTGTTTTGTCCGAGCCTGAGGTCTCCTACAATGAGCAGTTCTTC
TRBJ2-3	NA	TRBV7-8	many	CASINPARSADTQYF	TGTGCCAGCATCAACCCCGCTAGGTCGGCAGATACGCAGTATTTT
TRBJ2-7	TRBD1	TRBV5-1	few	CASSLISLNRDRITYEQYF	TGCGCCAGCAGCCTAATCTCCTTAAACCGGGACAGGATAACCTACGAGCAGTACTTC
TRBJ1-1	NA	TRBV7-9	NA	CASSPRNLGLQNTEAFF	TGTGCCAGCAGCCCACGCAACTTGGGACTGCAGAACACTGAAGCTTTCTTT
TRBJ2-7	TRBD2	TRBV6-5	NA	CASSYSSSGGYEQYF	TGTGCCAGCAGTTACTCGAGTAGCGGGGGGTACGAGCAGTACTTC
TRBJ1-2	NA	TRBV7-9	few	CASTGDSNGYTF	TGTGCCAGCACCGGGGACTCTAATGGCTACACCTTC
TRBJ2-2	NA	TRBV20-1	NA	CSARVKGAEPGELFF	TGCAGTGCTAGAGTAAAAGGAGCGGAGCCCGGGGAGCTGTTTTTT
TRBJ1-2	NA	TRBV5-6	few	CASRFTGSLGYTF	TGTGCCAGCAGATTTACCGGGTCCCTGGGCTACACCTTC
TRBJ1-4	NA	TRBV6-1	few	CASRGEVANEKLFF	TGTGCCAGCAGGGGCGAAGTCGCTAATGAAAAACTGTTTTTT
TRBJ2-5	TRBD2	TRBV20-1	few	CSARAPLQRLAGLETQYF	TGCAGTGCTAGAGCGCCCTTACAACGACTAGCGGGGCTAGAGACCCAGTACTTC
TRBJ1-1	NA	TRBV20-1	few	CSARDWRNTEAFF	TGCAGTGCTAGAGATTGGAGGAACACTGAAGCTTTCTTT
TRBJ2-2	TRBD1	TRBV12-3/TRBV12-4	few	CASSPATGAENTGELFF	TGTGCCAGCAGTCCTGCGACAGGGGCCGAGAACACCGGGGAGCTGTTTTTT
TRBJ2-3	NA	TRBV5-5	few	CASSLGPPGDTQYF	TGTGCCAGCAGCTTGGGACCGCCGGGAGATACGCAGTATTTT
TRBJ2-5	NA	TRBV12-3/TRBV12-4	few	CASSLLGGQETQYF	TGTGCCAGCAGTTTGTTGGGTGGCCAAGAGACCCAGTACTTC
TRBJ2-7	NA	TRBV20-1	few	CSANSGGYEQYF	TGCAGTGCTAATTCCGGGGGCTACGAGCAGTACTTC
TRBJ2-1	TRBD1	TRBV12-3/TRBV12-4	few	CASSLSQGQYNEQFF	TGTGCCAGCAGTTTATCCCAGGGACAGTACAATGAGCAGTTCTTC
TRBJ2-4	NA	TRBV7-2	NA	CASSLDWGSHIQYF	TGTGCCAGCAGCTTGGACTGGGGCTCCCACATTCAGTACTTC
TRBJ2-7	NA	TRBV9	few	CASNKGGITYEQYF	TGTGCCAGCAACAAGGGGGGCATTACTTACGAGCAGTACTTC
TRBJ2-1	TRBD2	TRBV12-5	NA	CASGRTSGGAYNEQFF	TGTGCTAGTGGTCGAACCAGCGGGGGGGCCTACAATGAGCAGTTCTTC
TRBJ2-1	TRBD1	TRBV18	NA	CASSTRDRDYNEQFF	TGTGCCAGCTCAACCCGGGACAGGGATTACAATGAGCAGTTCTTC
TRBJ2-3	TRBD2	TRBV6-5	few	CASSYLASGGARRTDTQYF	TGTGCCAGCAGTTACCTCGCTAGCGGGGGGGCCCGGAGAACAGATACGCAGTATTTT
TRBJ2-7	NA	TRBV6-5	NA	CASSSPGSEQYF	TGTGCCAGCAGTTCCCCAGGGAGCGAGCAGTACTTC
TRBJ2-5	NA	TRBV25-1	NA	CASTWGLETQYF	TGTGCCAGCACGTGGGGGCTTGAGACCCAGTACTTC